This paragraph reports one TCR beta chain. The antigen remains unidentified. These data belong to a study of identical twins. Regarding the study as a whole: Beta out-of-frame twin sharing showed a weaker excess. Models underestimated how often monozygotic twins shared out-of-frame TCR alpha. Within cord blood, abundant beta clonotypes carried fewer insertions, but memory repertoires showed no such trend.

A universal primer site was incorporated via template switching, and the cDNA contained unique molecular identifiers. From the 5' RACE reads, TCRdb called clonotypes with MiXCR, one entry per CDR3 protein. The top ten hold around 2% of the sample, which has about 690,000 distinct CDR3 sequences, roughly 6% seen once. CDR3 length equals 14 residues. The V gene's germline CDR1 is MGHRA and CDR2 YSYEKL. Trimming removed 1 base at V and 9 bases at J, with 13 bases between. This sequence joins TRBV4-1 and TRBJ2-1; no firm D call. The clonotype was recovered from a young man in good health. The sequenced sample was naive T cells sorted from blood. CDR3 loop: CASSQGQVGGEQFF. The DNA of the CDR3 is TGCGCCAGCAGCCAAGGGCAGGTCGGCGGTGAGCAGTTCTTC.